Listed below are T cell receptor beta chains from one sample, sequenced in a study of OX40 agonist ivuxolimab in advanced cancers. Method: immunoSEQ multiplex PCR; TCRdb's copy keeps in-frame clones and lacks some. There are tens of thousands of clones in the sample; around 83% occur only once, and roughly 4.4% lies in the top ten. Sequenced here: CD4+ or CD8+ T cells sorted from blood, sampled in a trial of the OX40 agonist ivuxolimab. All receptors come from an adult with an advanced solid tumor such as melanoma, head and neck, liver or kidney cancer. Both conserved end residues are part of each CDR3. D genes are given only for firm matches. Not all rows give a size; the values are once, few, many and, for expanded clones, a class.

D,size,V,J,DNA,CDR3
TRBD1,NA,TRBV5-6,TRBJ1-6,TGTGCCAGCAGCTTCTTCGTACAGGGGAATAATTCACCCCTCCACTTT,CASSFFVQGNNSPLHF
TRBD2,few,TRBV11-2,TRBJ2-2,TGTGCCAGCAGCTCCCTAGCGGGAGGGCTCACCGGGGAGCTGTTTTTT,CASSSLAGGLTGELFF
NA,once,TRBV30,TRBJ2-2,TGTGCCTGGAGGACCACCGGGGAGCTGTTTTTT,CAWRTTGELFF
NA,NA,TRBV7-8,TRBJ2-7,TGTGCCAGCAGCCCGACAGGCTACGAGCAGTACTTC,CASSPTGYEQYF
NA,NA,TRBV6-5,TRBJ2-7,TGTGCCAGCAGTTACACCTACGAGCAGTACTTC,CASSYTYEQYF
NA,once,TRBV6-4,TRBJ1-6,TGTGCCAGCAGTGCCTCACAGGATTCACCCCTCCACTTT,CASSASQDSPLHF
TRBD1,few,TRBV28,TRBJ1-3,TGTGCCAGCAGTTTACCGGGGACAGGGCTTCTTGAAAACACCATATATTTT,CASSLPGTGLLENTIYF
TRBD1,NA,TRBV7-3,TRBJ2-7,TGTGCCAGCAGCTTAACTTCCCAGGGGGCATACGGGCAGTACTTC,CASSLTSQGAYGQYF
NA,NA,TRBV29-1,TRBJ2-3,TGCAGCGTTGAACTTAGGGGACCTACAGATACGCAGTATTTT,CSVELRGPTDTQYF
NA,NA,TRBV6-1,TRBJ1-5,TGTGCCAGCAGTCGGGGTGGCGATCAGCCCCAGCATTTT,CASSRGGDQPQHF
TRBD2,NA,TRBV5-4,TRBJ2-3,TGTGCCAGCAGCTTGGCTAGCGGACGCACAGATACGCAGTATTTT,CASSLASGRTDTQYF
TRBD1,NA,TRBV2,TRBJ2-7,TGTGCCAGCAGGGACAGGGGCTACGAGCAGTACTTC,CASRDRGYEQYF
NA,NA,TRBV2,TRBJ2-3,TGTGCCAGCAGATCCCGAGTCGGGACTAGCACAGATACGCAGTATTTT,CASRSRVGTSTDTQYF
NA,NA,TRBV9,TRBJ2-7,TGTGCCAGCAGCGTCGGAAAATCAGGTTCCTACGAGCAGTACTTC,CASSVGKSGSYEQYF
TRBD1,NA,TRBV18,TRBJ1-1,TGTGCCAGCTCACCGGGACAGCTGAACGCTGAAGCTTTCTTT,CASSPGQLNAEAFF
NA,few,TRBV6-5,TRBJ2-3,TGTGCCAGCAGTTACTCTCTCTCAGATACGCAGTATTTT,CASSYSLSDTQYF
NA,NA,TRBV6-6,TRBJ1-4,TGTGCCAGCAGTTATTTCCCGGCAACTAATGAAAAACTGTTTTTT,CASSYFPATNEKLFF
TRBD1,NA,TRBV10-1,TRBJ2-1,TGCGCCAGCAGTGGACAGGGGACTCGTGAGCAGTTCTTC,CASSGQGTREQFF
NA,NA,TRBV7-3,TRBJ2-3,TGTGCCAGCAGTCGTAGTGGAACATTTGGCACAGATACGCAGTATTTT,CASSRSGTFGTDTQYF
TRBD1,NA,TRBV19,TRBJ1-2,TGTGCCAGTAGCCCCAGGGGGGCGGCAGGCTACACCTTC,CASSPRGAAGYTF
NA,NA,TRBV11-2,TRBJ2-1,TGTGCCAGCAGCAGGGGGGGCAATCGGCATGAGCAGTTCTTC,CASSRGGNRHEQFF
NA,NA,TRBV29-1,TRBJ1-2,TGCAGCGTTCTTCCAAGAACAACTAACTATGGCTACACCTTC,CSVLPRTTNYGYTF
TRBD1,once,TRBV6-1,TRBJ2-7,TGTGCCACCAATAACAGGGGGTCCTCCTACGAGCAGTACTTC,CATNNRGSSYEQYF
NA,NA,TRBV9,TRBJ2-2,TGTGCCAGCAGCGTAGAGTCAGCCACCGGGGAGCTGTTTTTT,CASSVESATGELFF
NA,NA,TRBV10-3,TRBJ2-1,TGTGCCATCAGTGAGGAAAGCTTCGATGAGCAGTTCTTC,CAISEESFDEQFF
NA,NA,TRBV19,TRBJ1-6,TGTGCCAGTAGTACAGACGGGGGGGAGAATTCACCCCTCCACTTT,CASSTDGGENSPLHF
TRBD2,NA,TRBV5-4,TRBJ2-7,TGTGCCAGCAGCCTCCCGGGACTAGCGGTTGAGCAGTACTTC,CASSLPGLAVEQYF
TRBD2,few,TRBV30,TRBJ2-7,TGTGCCTGGAGTGTCCCGACTAGCGGAATACTTACGACGCAGTACTTC,CAWSVPTSGILTTQYF
TRBD1,few,TRBV30,TRBJ2-7,TGTGCCTGGAGTAACCCCTGGACAGGGGAGATGGACGAGCAGTACTTC,CAWSNPWTGEMDEQYF
TRBD2,NA,TRBV27,TRBJ2-1,TGTGCCAGCAGGGCGGGGGTCGGAGCCTACAATGAGCAGTTCTTC,CASRAGVGAYNEQFF
NA,once,TRBV5-1,TRBJ1-6,TGCGCCAGCAGCTTGGTGGACTACTCCTATAATTCACCCCTCCACTTT,CASSLVDYSYNSPLHF
NA,NA,TRBV7-2,TRBJ2-7,TGTGCCAGCAGCTTAGATGGGACTGCAGCCGAGCAGTACTTC,CASSLDGTAAEQYF
TRBD2,NA,TRBV6-6,TRBJ2-2,TGTGCCAGTGGCCGGGGGGACACCGGGGAGCTGTTTTTT,CASGRGDTGELFF
TRBD1,NA,TRBV9,TRBJ2-5,TGTGCCAGCAGCCCAACAGGGGGGTTCGAGACCCAGTACTTC,CASSPTGGFETQYF
NA,NA,TRBV29-1,TRBJ1-1,TGCAGCGTTGGTGTGCCTATGAACACTGAAGCTTTCTTT,CSVGVPMNTEAFF
TRBD2,NA,TRBV4-1,TRBJ2-2,TGCGCCAGCAGCCACGGGGGGGGCCGGGGCACCGGGGAGCTGTTTTTT,CASSHGGGRGTGELFF
NA,NA,TRBV7-2,TRBJ1-2,TGTGCCAGCAGCTTAGGGGGGGCCCGAGCTAACTATGGCTACACCTTC,CASSLGGARANYGYTF
NA,NA,TRBV6-5,TRBJ1-6,TGTGCCAGCAGTTACCCGGGCTCGCATTCACCCCTCCACTTT,CASSYPGSHSPLHF
NA,NA,TRBV28,TRBJ2-1,TGTGCCAGCAGTGTCGGGGTTGACGATGAGCAGTTCTTC,CASSVGVDDEQFF
NA,NA,TRBV11-2,TRBJ2-7,TGTGCCAGCAGCTTAGGGGGAGAGTTCCACGAGCAGTACTTC,CASSLGGEFHEQYF